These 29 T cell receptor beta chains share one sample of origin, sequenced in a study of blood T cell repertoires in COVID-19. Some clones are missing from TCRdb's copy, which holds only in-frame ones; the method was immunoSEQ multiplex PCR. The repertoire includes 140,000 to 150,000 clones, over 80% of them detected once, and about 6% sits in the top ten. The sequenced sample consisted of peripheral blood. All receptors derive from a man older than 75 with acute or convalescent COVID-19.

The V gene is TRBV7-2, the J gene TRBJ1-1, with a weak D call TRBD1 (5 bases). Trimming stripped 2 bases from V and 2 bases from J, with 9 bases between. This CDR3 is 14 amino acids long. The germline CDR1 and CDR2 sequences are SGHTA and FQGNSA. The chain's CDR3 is CASSLFTGNTEAFF. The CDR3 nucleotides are TGTGCCAGCAGCTTATTTACAGGCAACACTGAAGCTTTCTTT.

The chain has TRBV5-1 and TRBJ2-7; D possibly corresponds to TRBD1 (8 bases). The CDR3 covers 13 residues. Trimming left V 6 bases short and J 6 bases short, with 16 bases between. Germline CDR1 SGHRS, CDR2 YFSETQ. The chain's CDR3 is CASTQTGEGEQYF. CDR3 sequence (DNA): TGCGCCAGCACCCAGACAGGGGAGGGCGAGCAGTACTTC.

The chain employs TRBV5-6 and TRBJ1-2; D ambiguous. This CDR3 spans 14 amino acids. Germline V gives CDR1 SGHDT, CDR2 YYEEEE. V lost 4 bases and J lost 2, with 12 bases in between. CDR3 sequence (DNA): TGTGCCAGCAGCCCACCGGGAACAAACTATGGCTACACCTTC. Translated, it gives CASSPPGTNYGYTF.

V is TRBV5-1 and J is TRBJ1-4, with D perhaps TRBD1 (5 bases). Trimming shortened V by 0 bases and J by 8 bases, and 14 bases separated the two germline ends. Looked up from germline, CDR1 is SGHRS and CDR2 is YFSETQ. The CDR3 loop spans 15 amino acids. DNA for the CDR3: TGCGCCAGCAGCTTGGAATCAGGGCGGGGGGAAAAACTGTTTTTT. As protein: CASSLESGRGEKLFF.

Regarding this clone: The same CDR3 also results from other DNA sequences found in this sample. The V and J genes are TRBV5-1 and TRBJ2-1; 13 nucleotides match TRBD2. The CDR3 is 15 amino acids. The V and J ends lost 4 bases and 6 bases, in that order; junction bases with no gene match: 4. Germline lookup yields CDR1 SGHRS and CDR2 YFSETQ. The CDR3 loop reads CASSLGLAGVNEQFF. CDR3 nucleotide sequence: TGCGCCAGCAGCCTCGGACTAGCGGGAGTCAATGAGCAGTTCTTC.

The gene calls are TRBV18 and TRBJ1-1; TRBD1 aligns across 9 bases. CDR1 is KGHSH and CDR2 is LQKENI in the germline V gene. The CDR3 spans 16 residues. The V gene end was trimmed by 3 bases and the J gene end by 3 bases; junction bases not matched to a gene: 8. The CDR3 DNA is TGTGCCAGCTCACCTCGACAGGGGGTCAGGGACACTGAAGCTTTCTTT. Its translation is CASSPRQGVRDTEAFF.

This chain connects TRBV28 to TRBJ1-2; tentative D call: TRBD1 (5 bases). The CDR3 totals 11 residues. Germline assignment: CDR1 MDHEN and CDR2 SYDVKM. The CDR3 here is CGTYSNYGYTF. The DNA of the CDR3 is TGTGGGACATACTCTAACTATGGCTACACCTTC.

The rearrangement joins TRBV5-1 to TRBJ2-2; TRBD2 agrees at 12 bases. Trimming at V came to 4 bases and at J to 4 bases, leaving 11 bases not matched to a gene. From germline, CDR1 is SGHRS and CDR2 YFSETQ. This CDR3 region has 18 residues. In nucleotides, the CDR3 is TGCGCCAGCAGCCCACTAGCGGGAGGTGCCAGTGGCACCGGGGAGCTGTTTTTT. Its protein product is CASSPLAGGASGTGELFF.

This CDR3 reads CASRQGVRETQYF. Here the CDR3 DNA reads TGTGCCAGCAGGCAGGGGGTCCGGGAGACCCAGTACTTC. The chain combines TRBV27 with TRBJ2-5; 7 bases line up with TRBD1. Per the germline V gene, CDR1 is MNHEY and CDR2 is SMNVEV (reference sequence). The CDR3 totals 13 residues. With 6 bases clipped from V and 5 bases from J, the junction kept 6 bases outside the gene matches.

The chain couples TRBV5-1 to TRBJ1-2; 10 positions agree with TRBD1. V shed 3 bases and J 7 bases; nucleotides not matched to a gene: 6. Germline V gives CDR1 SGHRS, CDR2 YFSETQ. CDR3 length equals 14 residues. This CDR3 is CASSSTGGEFGYTF. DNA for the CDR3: TGCGCCAGCAGCTCGACAGGGGGCGAGTTTGGCTACACCTTC.

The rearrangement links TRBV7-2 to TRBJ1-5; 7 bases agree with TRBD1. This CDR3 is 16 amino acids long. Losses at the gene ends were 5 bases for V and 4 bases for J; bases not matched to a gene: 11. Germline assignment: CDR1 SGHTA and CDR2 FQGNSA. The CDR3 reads CASSQTGAARNQPQHF. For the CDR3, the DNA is TGTGCCAGCAGCCAAACAGGGGCCGCCCGGAATCAGCCCCAGCATTTT.

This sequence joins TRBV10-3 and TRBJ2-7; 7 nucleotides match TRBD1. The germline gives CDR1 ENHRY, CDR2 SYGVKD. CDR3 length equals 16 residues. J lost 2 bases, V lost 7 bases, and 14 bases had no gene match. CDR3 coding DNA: TGTGCCATCACTTCCCGAGCCCGGGACAGTGCCTACGAGCAGTACTTC. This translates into CAITSRARDSAYEQYF.

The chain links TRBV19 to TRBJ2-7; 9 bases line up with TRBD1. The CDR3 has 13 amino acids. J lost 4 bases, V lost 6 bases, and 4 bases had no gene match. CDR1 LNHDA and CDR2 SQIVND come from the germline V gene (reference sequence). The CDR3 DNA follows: TGTGCCAGTAGCACAGGGGGCGGGTACGAGCAGTACTTC. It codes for CASSTGGGYEQYF.

The CDR3 bases are TGTGCCAGCAGCTCCCAGTGGGGACAGGGGGCAAGGAATGAGCAGTTCTTC. It encodes CASSSQWGQGARNEQFF. The rearrangement links TRBV11-2 to TRBJ2-1, with 12 bases matching TRBD1. From germline, CDR1 is SGHAT and CDR2 FQNNGV. CDR3 length equals 17 residues. With V trimmed by 4 bases and J by 7 bases, 11 bases remained unmatched.

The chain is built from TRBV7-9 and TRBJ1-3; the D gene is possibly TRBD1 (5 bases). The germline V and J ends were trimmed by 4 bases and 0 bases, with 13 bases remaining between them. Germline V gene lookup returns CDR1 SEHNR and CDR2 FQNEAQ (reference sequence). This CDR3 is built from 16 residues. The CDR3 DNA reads TGTGCCAGCAGCTCCAGTGGCGGGGGCTCTGGAAACACCATATATTTT. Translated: CASSSSGGGSGNTIYF.

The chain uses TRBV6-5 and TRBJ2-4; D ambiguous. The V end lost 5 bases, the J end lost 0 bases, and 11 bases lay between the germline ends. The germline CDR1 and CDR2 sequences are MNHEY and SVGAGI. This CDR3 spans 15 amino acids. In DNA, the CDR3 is TGTGCCAGCAGTCCCCCCGGGTTAGCCAAAAACATTCAGTACTTC. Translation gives CASSPPGLAKNIQYF.

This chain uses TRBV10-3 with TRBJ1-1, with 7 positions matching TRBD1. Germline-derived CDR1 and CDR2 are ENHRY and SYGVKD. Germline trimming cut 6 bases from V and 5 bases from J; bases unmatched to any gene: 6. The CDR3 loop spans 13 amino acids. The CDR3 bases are TGTGCCATCAGCCTTGACAGGGATACTGAAGCTTTCTTT. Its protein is CAISLDRDTEAFF.

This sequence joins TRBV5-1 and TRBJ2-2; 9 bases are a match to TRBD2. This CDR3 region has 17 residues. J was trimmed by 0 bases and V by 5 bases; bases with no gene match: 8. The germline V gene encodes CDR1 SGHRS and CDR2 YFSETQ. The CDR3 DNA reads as TGCGCCAGCAGTCCAAGAGCGGGAGGCACGAACACCGGGGAGCTGTTTTTT. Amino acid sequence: CASSPRAGGTNTGELFF.

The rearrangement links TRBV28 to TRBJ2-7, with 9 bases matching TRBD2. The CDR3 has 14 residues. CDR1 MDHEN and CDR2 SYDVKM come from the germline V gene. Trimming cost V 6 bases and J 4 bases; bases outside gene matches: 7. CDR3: CASRRLAVHYEQYF. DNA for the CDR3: TGTGCCAGCAGAAGACTAGCGGTTCATTACGAGCAGTACTTC.

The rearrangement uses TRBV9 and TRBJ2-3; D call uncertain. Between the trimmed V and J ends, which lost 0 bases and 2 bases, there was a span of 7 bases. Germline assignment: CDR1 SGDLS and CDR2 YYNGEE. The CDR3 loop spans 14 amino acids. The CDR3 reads CASSVDTYTDTQYF. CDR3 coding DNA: TGTGCCAGCAGCGTAGACACGTACACAGATACGCAGTATTTT.

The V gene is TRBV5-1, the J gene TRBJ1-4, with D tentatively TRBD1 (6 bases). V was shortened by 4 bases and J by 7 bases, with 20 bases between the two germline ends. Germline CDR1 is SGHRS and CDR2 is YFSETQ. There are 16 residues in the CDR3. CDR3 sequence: CASSPPGSGGGEKLFF. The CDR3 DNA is TGCGCCAGCAGCCCACCCGGATCGGGGGGCGGTGAAAAACTGTTTTTT.

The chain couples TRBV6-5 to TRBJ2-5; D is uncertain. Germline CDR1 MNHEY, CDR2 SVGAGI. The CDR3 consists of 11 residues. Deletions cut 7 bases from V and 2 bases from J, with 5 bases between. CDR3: CASKRQETQYF. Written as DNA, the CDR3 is TGTGCCAGCAAACGGCAAGAGACCCAGTACTTC.

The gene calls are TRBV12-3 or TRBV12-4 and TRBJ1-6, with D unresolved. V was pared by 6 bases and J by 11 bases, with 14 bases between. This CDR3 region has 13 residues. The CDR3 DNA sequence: TGTGCCAGCAGGGCATCAGGCGCGACACCCCTCCACTTT. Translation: CASRASGATPLHF.

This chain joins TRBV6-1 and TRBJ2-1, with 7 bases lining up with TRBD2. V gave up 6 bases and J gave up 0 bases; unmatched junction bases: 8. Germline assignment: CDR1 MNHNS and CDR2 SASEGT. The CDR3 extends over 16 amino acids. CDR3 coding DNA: TGTGCCAGCAGAGAAAGCGGGACCAGCTCCTACAATGAGCAGTTCTTC. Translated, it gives CASRESGTSSYNEQFF.

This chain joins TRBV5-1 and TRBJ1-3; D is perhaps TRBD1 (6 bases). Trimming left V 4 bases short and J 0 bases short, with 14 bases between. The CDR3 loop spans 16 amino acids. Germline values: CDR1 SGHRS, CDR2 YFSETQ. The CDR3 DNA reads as TGCGCCAGCAGCCCAACGGGACACCTCTCTGGAAACACCATATATTTT. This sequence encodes CASSPTGHLSGNTIYF.

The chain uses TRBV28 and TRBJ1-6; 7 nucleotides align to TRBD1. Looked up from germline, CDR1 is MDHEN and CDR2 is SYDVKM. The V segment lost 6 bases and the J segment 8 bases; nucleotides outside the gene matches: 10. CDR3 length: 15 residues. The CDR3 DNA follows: TGTGCCAGCAGCCTCGGACAGGTTATCGATTCACCCCTCCACTTT. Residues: CASSLGQVIDSPLHF.

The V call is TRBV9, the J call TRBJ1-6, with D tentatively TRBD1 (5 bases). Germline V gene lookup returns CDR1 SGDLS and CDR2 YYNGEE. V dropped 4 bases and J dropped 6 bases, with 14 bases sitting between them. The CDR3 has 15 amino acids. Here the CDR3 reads CASSSLPQGNSPLHF. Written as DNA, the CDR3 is TGTGCCAGCAGCTCCCTTCCCCAGGGTAATTCACCCCTCCACTTT.

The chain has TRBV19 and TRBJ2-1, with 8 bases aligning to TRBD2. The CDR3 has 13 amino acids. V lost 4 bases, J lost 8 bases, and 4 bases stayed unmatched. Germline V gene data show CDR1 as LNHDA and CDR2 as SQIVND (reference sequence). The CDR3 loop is CASSTSGGYEQFF. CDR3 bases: TGTGCCAGTAGTACCAGCGGGGGCTATGAGCAGTTCTTC.

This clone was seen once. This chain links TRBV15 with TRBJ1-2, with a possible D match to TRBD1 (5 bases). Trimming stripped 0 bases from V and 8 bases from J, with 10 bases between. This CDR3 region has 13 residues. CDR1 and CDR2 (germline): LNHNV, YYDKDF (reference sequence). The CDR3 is CATSRDRARGYTF. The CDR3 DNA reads TGTGCCACCAGCAGAGACAGGGCTAGGGGCTACACCTTC.